The entry below describes one TCR beta chain. The target antigen is unknown. The V gene lost 3 bases and the J gene lost 5 bases, with 14 bases spanning the gap. Germline V lookup: CDR1 SGHRS, CDR2 YFSETQ. The CDR3 runs 14 residues. 5'RACE, which relied on constant-segment primers, yielded TCR alpha and TCR beta cDNA libraries carrying sample barcodes and UMIs. TCRdb analysed the 5' RACE reads with MiXCR anew, one entry per CDR3 protein. The data show 550,000 to 700,000 distinct CDR3 sequences, 17% seen once. This sample is part of a study of T-cell memory formation after mild COVID-19. The wider study: Largely, TCR clusters stayed within a single donor. Study-wide points: Shrinking CD4+ clones were chiefly CM and EM; CD8+ ones were chiefly EMRA.

This TCR derives from an adult woman who had mild COVID-19 (a few samples of this study predate the infection). Cell type and time point are not known. Specimen: PBMCs or a T cell subset sorted from them (not recorded which). The chain joins TRBV5-1 to TRBJ2-5; D may be TRBD1 (6 bases). CDR3 loop: CASSSSWGLETQYF. CDR3 sequence (DNA): TGCGCCAGCAGCTCCTCTTGGGGGCTGGAGACCCAGTACTTC.